One T cell receptor beta chain is described in this entry. Its cognate antigen is unknown. The data originate from a study of T cells in Graves' hyperthyroidism and ophthalmopathy. Points from the study as a whole: Blood held most thyroid clonotypes expanded above 0.001 frequency.

The CDR3 regions of TCR beta were amplified from RNA transcripts. In the first-round RT-PCR of the TCR CDR3, the HTBI primer set was used. MiXCR, applied by TCRdb to the multiplex PCR reads, yields one record per CDR3 protein. Of roughly 93,000 distinct CDR3 sequences listed, roughly 56% were seen once; the top ten hold roughly 26%. Out of less than 12 ml of fresh peripheral blood came the PBMCs. With 6 bases removed from V and 9 bases from J, the gap between germline ends came to 18 bases. Germline assignment: CDR1 SEHNR and CDR2 FQNEAQ (reference sequence). This CDR3 has 13 amino acids. The sample comprised blood. The sequence came from a woman between 40 and 50 years old with Graves' hyperthyroidism. The chain combines TRBV7-9 with TRBJ2-7; D call uncertain. CDR3 loop: CASRRIGMLLQYF. As DNA, the CDR3 is TGTGCCAGCAGGAGGATAGGGATGCTGCTGCAGTACTTC. Looking up the rest from reference TRBV7-9 and TRBJ2-7 gives the full variable domain: DTGVSQNPRHKITKRGQNVTFRCDPISEHNRLYWYRQTLGQGPEFLTYFQNEAQLEKSRLLSDRFSAERPKGSFSTLEIQRTEQGDSAMYLCASRRIGMLLQYFGPGTRLTVT.